The T cell receptor (beta chain) described here comes from a study of cytomegalovirus exposure and HLA in healthy donors (dated by TCRdb to the late 2010s). With respect to the entire study: An earlier analysis of under 600 of the donors reported approximately 300 Gb of sequence data and 117 million unique TCR beta sequences from about 200 million T cells. Approximately 310 gigabases of sequencing data and approximately 84 million unique TCR sequences were included in an early release covering around 650 HLA-typed donors. Of the roughly 400 genotyped donors, approximately 83% fell in the genetic ancestry cluster associated with self-reported Caucasian donors. The study aimed to test whether signatures of past pathogen exposure could be identified by cataloging public T cell receptors. The study profiled the T cell repertoires of 666 subjects by immunosequencing and related them to cytomegalovirus serostatus. A separate validation cohort of over a hundred different subjects was used in addition to the roughly 640-subject first cohort. High-throughput TCR immunosequencing, statistical association of individual TCRs with disease status, and machine learning were combined to predict cytomegalovirus infection status. In a later analysis, previously published TCR beta repertoires from some 640 donors were re-analyzed and high-resolution HLA genotyping was added so that TCR occurrence patterns could be studied. In the later analysis, no new phenotypic data were used to find candidate immune exposures; instead, reliance was placed on TCR beta sequences and their occurrence across donors. An earlier analysis of 587 of the donors used high-throughput TCR beta sequencing to judge whether each TCR beta V gene segment behaved as functional or pseudogenic. Alongside the repertoire data, information on donor age, sex, ethnicity and CMV serostatus was compiled. In a later genetic analysis, genome-wide SNP genotypes for about three fifths of the roughly 670 donors were used, and that subset was treated as a discovery cohort. Every repertoire in the discovery cohort had been generated on one and the same sequencing platform. HLA typing covered class I and class II loci at four-digit resolution. The number of donors typed differed by locus, with 629-630 for A, B, C, DRB1 and DQB1, more than 500 for DQA1, over 600 for DPA1, and approximately 470 for DPB1. Because of strong linkage in the cohort, roughly five DR-DQ haplotypes were treated as single units for association and clustering. Across some 400 genotyped donors of the cohort, an average of about 240,000 unique TCR beta nucleotide sequences per donor were sequenced, and approximately 17% of those sequences were non-productive.

The cohort comprised fewer than 750 healthy bone marrow donors. At the time of sampling, every cohort member was nominally healthy, though immune exposures that went unrecorded were likely present. The donor was CMV seronegative and was included in the group of hundreds of seronegative cohort members. A peripheral blood sample was collected from each donor, and TCR beta sequencing was performed on peripheral blood mononuclear cells. The Qiagen DNeasy Blood Extraction Kit was used to extract genomic DNA from the blood cell samples. The full study reports these points: Because HLA typing was unavailable for some donors at each locus, only the typed subset was used in association tests. The authors suggested that the approach could potentially be generalized to other disease states and immunological phenotypes. A further reported finding was that TCR beta sequences accurately predicted the HLA-A and HLA-B alleles for most subjects in the first cohort. In this cohort, only TCR beta chains were sequenced, and detectable features were limited by the absence of alpha or paired-chain data. In an earlier analysis of some 540 of the donors, most TCR beta V segments appeared in productive rearrangements about 90% or about 30% of the time, broadly matching IMGT annotations. In a later analysis, several top co-occurrence clusters were reported to appear linked to parvovirus B19, influenza, CMV and Epstein-Barr virus. The sequencing pipeline was judged likely to have produced a cluster of highly shared sequence variants as a technical artifact. Immune exposure information for the cohort was limited to CMV serostatus. A later genetic analysis reported fewer N-insertions in productive TCRs among donors in an Asian-associated ancestry cluster than the roughly 640-donor mean. Three of the identified cytomegalovirus-associated TCR beta chains were confirmed in vitro to be specific for cytomegalovirus antigens. Strong co-occurrence of HLA alleles, especially DR and DQ, made assigning TCR associations to individual alleles difficult. Some IMGT-functional V segments, including TRBV6-2 and TRBV6-3, could not be distinguished by the 87-base-pair reads and were therefore excluded. The classifier was reported to diagnose cytomegalovirus status with high specificity and sensitivity in both the original and validation cohorts. In a later analysis, HLA-associated TCR beta chains showed more clonal expansion and lower generation probabilities than non-associated chains that were equally common. In a later analysis, most CMV-associated TCR beta chains were found to appear HLA-restricted, with HLA associations seemingly driven largely by CMV exposure. While some public TCRs were present in many individuals, most TCR sequences turned up only very rarely across donors. Correlated functional status among segregating V segments might be attributable to linkage disequilibrium, but an unknown experimental factor could not be ruled out. Specific HLA alleles were associated with some 15,000 TCR beta sequences at a false discovery rate of 0.05 in a later analysis. Because counts were too low, about 18 rarely observed V segments, including chromosome 9 orphons, were left out of the earlier analysis of 500 to 750 of the donors. In a later analysis, TCR association rates were found to vary across HLA loci, with the most associated TCRs seen for DRB1 alleles and the fewest for HLA-C alleles. An association between a missense DCLRE1C variant and V-gene and J-gene trimming of TCR beta chains was found in a later genetic analysis and replicated in an independent cohort. Sequencing depth was assumed to be roughly uniform across donors in the presence/absence analyses, though that assumption may not hold. The study gave a list of about 170 TCR beta chains associated with cytomegalovirus.

In the germline V gene, CDR1 corresponds to SGDLS and CDR2 to YYNGEE. V loses 1 base at its end and J loses 0 bases; junction bases beyond the gene matches: 5. Including the terminal cysteine and phenylalanine, the CDR3 comprises 16 residues. CDR3 DNA is the only sequence kept; it has 48 bases, read in frame from the first base. The library was obtained by the immunoSEQ multiplex PCR assay. For the multiplex PCR, a mixture combining 60 forward primers for TCR Vbeta segments and 13 reverse primers for TCR Jbeta segments was used. Amplification of the CDR3 region of rearranged TCR beta genes was performed with a multiplex PCR assay on genomic DNA. On the Illumina HiSeq System, the amplified TCR beta libraries were sequenced as 87-base-pair reads. The paper's processing steps were these. A later analysis counted about 82 million unique TCR beta chains across the 500 to 850 repertoires, and 10 million to 11 million of these chains were shared by at least two donors. Raw reads were error-corrected and collapsed into unique sequences with a nearest-neighbor algorithm that merged closely related sequences to remove PCR and sequencing errors. CDR3 sequences were aligned to IMGT reference sequences to assign V, D and J gene segments. For a sequence to be retained, at least a six-nucleotide match to both a V gene segment and a J gene segment was required. Rearrangements were called productive when the CDR3 lacked stop codons and stayed in frame with V and J; all others were non-productive. Following IMGT convention, CDR3 was defined as the stretch from the second conserved V-encoded cysteine to the conserved J-encoded phenylalanine. The earlier analysis of a few hundred of the donors excluded any sequence lacking an unambiguous match to a single V gene segment. In an earlier analysis of 587 of the donors, V segments were called functional above 56.7% productive rearrangements and were called segregating when the between-donor standard deviation exceeded 5%. A statistical classification framework was built to diagnose cytomegalovirus status from the catalog of TCR beta chain sequences. In a later analysis, TCR nucleotide sequences were compared against IMGT/GENE-DB human TR gene sequences so that V and J genes could be assigned. In a later analysis, CDR3 sequences and most-parsimonious VDJ recombination scenarios were assigned using the TCRdist pipeline. In a later analysis, each TCR beta chain was defined by its CDR3 amino acid sequence together with its V-gene family, and reads without a unique V-gene family were excluded. As a way to deal with suspected cross-contamination and a sequencing artifact, a later analysis dropped 450 to 700 nucleotide sequences that were highly shared and had low generation probability. For each public chain, a later analysis derived a clonal expansion index from normalized ranks of inferred template counts within each repertoire. In a later analysis, generation probabilities were computed with a VDJ recombination model fitted to out-of-frame rearrangements, and the resulting probabilities were checked against IGoR. Hypergeometric tests were used in a later analysis to score TCR-TCR, TCR-HLA and TCR-CMV co-occurrence, with a repertoire-size bias correction applied to the TCR pairs. A later analysis estimated false discovery rates by permuting HLA or CMV assignments 20 times. In a later analysis, co-occurring TCRs were grouped using DBSCAN, and TCRdist sequence similarity was added for clustering within HLA-allele-positive subsets. For co-occurrence clustering, repertoires with fewer than 30,000 or more than 120,000 public chains were excluded, along with roughly 5 repertoires with anomalous nucleotide sharing. The source is immuneACCESS, and TCRdb retained only in-frame sequences with V and J called. Part of the clones is not carried over; for the studies checked, unresolved V genes explain less than half of this, and the remainder is unexplained. V and J calls plus clone size are reproduced from that table; the DNA served to infer D and trimming. Here the sample has about 160,000 clones; more than 65% occur a single time. The top ten constitute approximately 1.4% of the sample.

Remarks on this clone: Its antigen is currently not known. One base away there is no much larger clone; base qualities are not given.

The sequence was collected from a man younger than 40 in good health and CMV-seronegative. The chain is made from TRBV9 and TRBJ2-7; the central 9 bases match TRBD1. What was sequenced was PBMCs. The CDR3 region has the sequence CASSVSGTGPSYEQYF. The DNA is TGTGCCAGCAGCGTATCGGGGACAGGGCCCTCCTACGAGCAGTACTTC.